One sample yielded the 14 T cell receptor beta chains listed below, sequenced in a study of vaccination and CD4 T cells after COVID-19. Treatment defined: roughly 10-day PBMC culture with coronavirus spike peptide pools or control peptides (ViraFEST assay). These receptors lack a known antigen. Sequenced with the Oncomine TCR Beta short-read assay was DNA taken from cultured CD4+ T cells. MiXCR, run by TCRdb on the PCR reads, gives a single entry per CDR3 protein. The table includes approximately 10,000 distinct CDR3 sequences, 50% to 65% detected once. The specimen sequenced was CD4+ T cells from blood, cultured in vitro. Receptors were obtained from a human donor who had recovered from COVID-19.

This clonotype was counted once. The chain has TRBV6-1 and TRBJ1-1, with TRBD1 matching over 7 bases. In germline, CDR1 is MNHNS, CDR2 SASEGT. The length of the CDR3 is 15 residues. The ends lost 6 bases at V and 4 bases at J; junction bases unmatched: 11. CDR3 protein: CASRADRAGGTEAFF. The CDR3 DNA sequence: TGTGCCAGCAGAGCAGACAGGGCAGGAGGCACTGAAGCTTTCTTT.

J is TRBJ2-3 and V is TRBV10-1; no clear D. This CDR3 comprises 14 residues. CDR1 and CDR2 from the germline V gene are WNHNN and SYGVQD (reference sequence). V dropped 5 bases and J dropped 4 bases, with 13 bases sitting between them. CDR3 nucleotides: TGCGCCAGCAGTAGGGCGGTAAATTCAGATACGCAGTATTTT. This encodes CASSRAVNSDTQYF.

This sequence joins TRBV6-1 and TRBJ2-2, with D perhaps matching TRBD2 (5 bases). Trimming shortened V by 3 bases and J by 7 bases, and 15 bases separated the two germline ends. Germline CDR1 MNHNS, CDR2 SASEGT. This CDR3 comprises 15 residues. The CDR3 DNA is TGTGCCAGCAGTGACACTAGGAAGGGCAGCGGGGAGCTGTTTTTT. It yields the protein CASSDTRKGSGELFF.

This chain connects TRBV2 to TRBJ2-7; 8 bases fit TRBD2. The tail of the sequence fits TRBJ2-5 better, so the J call may be wrong. Germline CDR1 SNHLY, CDR2 FYNNEI. This CDR3 spans 13 amino acids. The CDR3 here is CASSRRGGETQYF. CDR3 DNA: TGTGCCAGCAGTCGACGGGGGGGGGAGACCCAGTACTTC.

The chain uses TRBV27 and TRBJ2-7; possible D gene TRBD1, 5 bases. Germline CDR1 is MNHEY and CDR2 is SMNVEV (reference sequence). This CDR3 has 13 residues. Trimming cost V 4 bases and J 4 bases, with 11 bases left between them. The CDR3 DNA reads as TGTGCCAGCAGTTCCAGGGATGCGTACGAGCAGTACTTC. Translating it yields CASSSRDAYEQYF.

This rearrangement joins TRBV27 to TRBJ2-7; no reliable D call. This CDR3 comprises 13 residues. Germline V lookup: CDR1 MNHEY, CDR2 SMNVEV (reference sequence). Trimming removed 0 bases from V and 6 bases from J, with 9 bases in between. The CDR3: CASSLSFSGEQYF. The CDR3 DNA reads TGTGCCAGCAGTTTATCTTTCTCCGGCGAGCAGTACTTC.

This clonotype has only a few counts. V usage is TRBV20-1 and J usage is TRBJ1-5, with D tentatively TRBD1 (6 bases). V dropped 6 bases and J dropped 0 bases, with 15 bases sitting between them. Germline assignment: CDR1 DFQATT and CDR2 SNEGSKA (reference sequence). The CDR3 has 15 residues. The CDR3 is CSAPKGGYSNQPQHF. CDR3 sequence (DNA): TGCAGTGCGCCAAAAGGGGGTTATAGCAATCAGCCCCAGCATTTT.

This clonotype was observed a handful of times. The chain joins TRBV20-1 to TRBJ1-1; a possible D gene is TRBD1 (6 bases). This CDR3 is 15 amino acids long. Germline CDR1 reads DFQATT; CDR2 reads SNEGSKA (reference sequence). V lost 1 base and J 0 bases, leaving 12 bases between the germline ends. CDR3 DNA sequence: TGCAGTGCTAGAGTGAATCCAGGGGTGAACACTGAAGCTTTCTTT. Its protein is CSARVNPGVNTEAFF.

J is TRBJ1-2 and V is TRBV27, with 8 nucleotides matching TRBD1. The CDR3 runs to 17 residues. V lost 6 bases, J lost 4 bases, and 16 bases stayed unmatched. In germline, CDR1 is MNHEY, CDR2 SMNVEV (reference sequence). The CDR3 region has the DNA TGTGCCAGCAGGAGCGGACAGGGAGGCACTGGTAGCTATGGCTACACCTTC. It is translated as CASRSGQGGTGSYGYTF.

The rearrangement uses TRBV20-1 and TRBJ2-5, with D possibly called TRBD1 or TRBD2 (6 bases each). The CDR3 spans 15 residues. Germline CDR1 DFQATT, CDR2 SNEGSKA (reference sequence). Trimming left V 6 bases short and J 1 base short, with 18 bases between. This CDR3 is CSAPEGEPFQETQYF. CDR3 nucleotides: TGCAGTGCACCGGAGGGGGAGCCTTTCCAAGAGACCCAGTACTTC.

This chain joins TRBV2 and TRBJ2-7, with 11 nucleotides matching TRBD2. The CDR3 extends over 16 amino acids. CDR1 is SNHLY and CDR2 is FYNNEI in the germline V gene. With V trimmed by 3 bases and J by 3 bases, 7 bases remained unmatched. The CDR3 loop is CASSDPTSGAHYEQYF. As DNA, the CDR3 is TGTGCCAGCAGTGATCCGACTAGCGGGGCGCACTACGAGCAGTACTTC.

This clonotype came up a few times. The chain is built from TRBV2 and TRBJ2-7, with 8 bases lining up with TRBD1. Trimming removed 5 bases from V and 7 bases from J; junction bases left unmatched: 10. Germline assignment: CDR1 SNHLY and CDR2 FYNNEI. The CDR3 extends over 14 amino acids. The CDR3 sequence: CASSTGQARGEQYF. The CDR3, as DNA: TGTGCCAGCAGTACGGGACAGGCTAGGGGTGAGCAGTACTTC.

Comments on this clonotype: Sequence at one end of the junction differs from germline and may be a read error. The V call is TRBV7-7, the J call TRBJ2-2; a possible D gene is TRBD1 (6 bases). This CDR3 is 16 amino acids long. The germline V gene encodes CDR1 SSHAT and CDR2 FNYEAQ (reference sequence). CDR3 in DNA: TGTGCTAGCAGCGTCGGACAGCCCTCAAACACCGGGGAGCTGTTTTTT. It translates to CASSVGQPSNTGELFF. The variable domain in full, with the rest retrieved from reference TRBV7-7 and TRBJ2-2, is GAGVSQSPRYKVTKRGQDVTLRCDPISSHATLYWYQQALGQGPEFLTYFNYEAQPDKSGLPSDRFSAERPEGSISTLTIQRTEQRDSAMYRCASSVGQPSNTGELFFGEGSRLTVL.

This clonotype is labeled as medium-sized. The chain joins TRBV5-5 to TRBJ2-5; TRBD2 matches at 8 bases. Trimming cost V 0 bases and J 5 bases; bases outside gene matches: 9. The CDR3 consists of 16 residues. Per germline, CDR1 SGHKS and CDR2 YYEKEE (reference sequence). The CDR3 nucleotides are TGTGCCAGCAGCTTGGCGTCTCTCCTAGCGGGTGAGACCCAGTACTTC. Protein sequence: CASSLASLLAGETQYF. The whole variable domain, remainder taken from reference TRBV5-5 and TRBJ2-5, is DAGVTQSPTHLIKTRGQQVTLRCSPISGHKSVSWYQQVLGQGPQFIFQYYEKEERGRGNFPDRFSARQFPNYSSELNVNALLLGDSALYLCASSLASLLAGETQYFGPGTRLLVL.